Shown below are 13 T cell receptor beta chains from a single sample sequenced in a study of blood T cell repertoires in COVID-19. Repertoires were generated with immunoSEQ multiplex PCR, while TCRdb's copy carries only in-frame clones and drops some. The table has approximately 100,000 clones, around 85% seen once; the top ten hold under 3.5%. The sample taken for sequencing was PBMCs or T cells enriched from blood (not recorded which). These receptors came from a woman between 50 and 59 years old who had recovered from COVID-19.

The J gene is TRBJ1-1, the V gene TRBV29-1; D is possibly TRBD1 (6 bases). The germline V gene encodes CDR1 SQVTM and CDR2 ANQGSEA. The V end lost 5 bases, the J end lost 5 bases, and 15 bases lay between the germline ends. The CDR3 runs 13 residues. In DNA, the CDR3 is TGCAGCGTTCTACAGGGTGGAGAAACTGAAGCTTTCTTT. It codes for CSVLQGGETEAFF.

V usage is TRBV4-1 and J usage is TRBJ2-3; the D gene is possibly TRBD1 (5 bases). Germline lookup yields CDR1 MGHRA and CDR2 YSYEKL. The CDR3 has 16 amino acids. Trimming pared 4 bases from V and 2 bases from J, leaving 16 bases between. The chain's CDR3 is CASSLRGTTDTDTQYF. The CDR3 DNA reads as TGCGCCAGCAGCCTTAGGGGCACCACCGACACAGATACGCAGTATTTT.

V gene TRBV29-1 combines with J gene TRBJ2-3; 11 bases fit TRBD2. The CDR3 runs to 14 residues. With V trimmed by 5 bases and J by 3 bases, 4 bases remained unmatched. The germline CDR1 and CDR2 sequences are SQVTM and ANQGSEA. In DNA form, the CDR3 reads TGCAGCGTTTATAGCGGGAGGGCTACAGATACGCAGTATTTT. It specifies CSVYSGRATDTQYF.

This clone came up once. The CDR3 region has the DNA TGCGCCAGCAGCTTGCCTTTTTCGGGAGCCACAGATACGCAGTATTTT. Translated: CASSLPFSGATDTQYF. The chain uses TRBV5-1 and TRBJ2-3; D is perhaps TRBD2 (6 bases). The germline CDR1 and CDR2 sequences are SGHRS and YFSETQ. This CDR3 spans 16 amino acids. Trimming left V 1 base short and J 2 bases short, with 14 bases between.

V and J are TRBV4-1 and TRBJ1-4; possible D gene TRBD1, 5 bases. Germline CDR1 is MGHRA and CDR2 is YSYEKL. The V gene lost 0 bases and the J gene lost 11 bases, with 10 bases spanning the gap. The CDR3 spans 13 residues. DNA of the CDR3: TGCGCCAGCAGCCAAGAGGGGCAGACGAAACTGTTTTTT. It specifies CASSQEGQTKLFF.

This chain joins TRBV4-1 and TRBJ1-5; 9 nucleotides align to TRBD1. The germline gives CDR1 MGHRA, CDR2 YSYEKL. The V segment lost 4 bases and the J segment 7 bases; nucleotides outside the gene matches: 11. This CDR3 has 16 residues. The CDR3 spells CASSPMFGTGYQPQHF. The CDR3 DNA reads TGCGCCAGCAGCCCTATGTTCGGGACAGGGTACCAGCCCCAGCATTTT.

The chain has TRBV12-5 and TRBJ2-1; 7 positions agree with TRBD2. Germline CDR1 and CDR2: LGHNT and FRNRAP. The CDR3 has 17 residues. V lost 0 bases, J lost 0 bases, and 5 bases stayed unmatched. Here the CDR3 reads CASGLVPGGSSYNEQFF. Here the CDR3 DNA reads TGTGCTAGTGGTTTGGTACCGGGCGGGAGCTCCTACAATGAGCAGTTCTTC.

The genes are TRBV19 and TRBJ1-4, with D unclear. Trimming took off 7 bases at V and 0 bases at J, with 6 bases between the two ends. CDR3 length equals 13 residues. Germline V gene sequence: CDR1 LNHDA, CDR2 SQIVND (reference sequence). CDR3 sequence: CASTTATNEKLFF. DNA of the CDR3: TGTGCCAGTACCACTGCAACTAATGAAAAACTGTTTTTT.

The chain has TRBV21-1 and TRBJ2-5; the table gives TRBD2 as D, unverified against the DNA. TRBV21-1 corresponds to a pseudogene. There are 13 residues in the CDR3. The CDR3 nucleotides are TGTGCCCCCCCCGGCGGGGGGAGGGAGACCCAGTACTTC. The encoded protein is CAPPGGGRETQYF.

This clone has just one count. The gene calls are TRBV7-3 and TRBJ2-2, with 11 bases matching TRBD2. V lost 7 bases, J lost 3 bases, and 7 bases stayed unmatched. From germline, CDR1 is SGHTA and CDR2 FQGTGA. This CDR3 comprises 16 residues. CDR3 DNA: TGTGCCAGCACCATAATTAGCGGGAGGGACACCGGGGAGCTGTTTTTT. It translates to CASTIISGRDTGELFF.

The genes are TRBV5-4 and TRBJ1-4; 8 bases match TRBD1. V lost 4 bases to trimming and J lost 8 bases; unmatched junction nucleotides: 10. CDR3 length equals 15 residues. The germline gives CDR1 SGHNT, CDR2 YYREEE (reference sequence). CDR3 sequence (DNA): TGTGCCAGCAGCGAAGCCCCACGACAGGGGGAAAAACTGTTTTTT. This sequence encodes CASSEAPRQGEKLFF.

The chain joins TRBV28 to TRBJ2-3; 7 nucleotides align to TRBD2. Germline lookup yields CDR1 MDHEN and CDR2 SYDVKM. The CDR3 length is 14 residues. Unmatched junction bases numbered 1, after V lost 3 bases and J lost 1 base. The chain's CDR3 is CASSFGGGTDTQYF. The CDR3 coding sequence is TGTGCCAGCAGTTTTGGGGGGGGCACAGATACGCAGTATTTT.

In this sample, this clone turned up a few times. This chain links TRBV20-1 with TRBJ1-4; TRBD1 might be the D (5 bases). The germline gives CDR1 DFQATT, CDR2 SNEGSKA (reference sequence). V lost 3 bases to trimming and J lost 13 bases, with 21 bases between them. There are 14 residues in the CDR3. For the CDR3, the DNA is TGCAGTGCTAGTCCAATGGGCAGGGCGGTTGGACTGTTTTTT. Translation gives CSASPMGRAVGLFF.